Below, 23 T cell receptor beta chains from the same sample are listed, as sequenced in a study of CD8 T cells in Susac syndrome. Random-hexamer reverse transcription was applied to about 0.5 to 1 ug RNA. MiXCR, applied by TCRdb to the immunoSEQ multiplex PCR reads, yields one record per CDR3 protein. The repertoire has tens of thousands of distinct CDR3 sequences, 85% to 95% of them found once; the top ten carry approximately 0.49%. Source material: CD8+ T cells from PBMCs. All receptors come from a human donor with Susac syndrome.

The chain recombines TRBV29-1 with TRBJ1-1; D perhaps matches TRBD1 (5 bases). The CDR3 runs to 12 residues. V was trimmed by 4 bases and J by 4 bases, leaving 10 bases between them. Germline CDR1 reads SQVTM; CDR2 reads ANQGSEA. The CDR3 is CSVVGEGTEAFF. The DNA of the CDR3 is TGCAGCGTTGTAGGGGAGGGCACTGAAGCTTTCTTT.

The V and J genes are TRBV7-9 and TRBJ1-3; no reliable D call. This CDR3 has 13 residues. V lost 5 bases to trimming and J lost 2 bases, with 7 bases between them. In germline, CDR1 is SEHNR, CDR2 FQNEAQ (reference sequence). This chain's CDR3 is CASSPRTGNTIYF. The CDR3 DNA reads TGTGCCAGCAGCCCCCGTACTGGAAACACCATATATTTT. Together with reference TRBV7-9 and TRBJ1-3, the CDR3 gives the full variable domain: DTGVSQNPRHKITKRGQNVTFRCDPISEHNRLYWYRQTLGQGPEFLTYFQNEAQLEKSRLLSDRFSAERPKGSFSTLEIQRTEQGDSAMYLCASSPRTGNTIYFGEGSWLTVV.

The chain is built from TRBV20-1 and TRBJ2-2; perhaps D is TRBD1 or TRBD2 (5 bases each). Germline CDR1 reads DFQATT; CDR2 reads SNEGSKA (reference sequence). This CDR3 has 14 residues. The ends were cut back, 3 bases at V and 3 bases at J, with 11 bases in the middle. CDR3 sequence: CSASLGTYTGELFF. The CDR3 DNA reads as TGCAGTGCTAGTTTGGGGACCTACACCGGGGAGCTGTTTTTT.

The V call is TRBV20-1, the J call TRBJ2-6; a possible D gene is TRBD2 (6 bases). V dropped 1 base and J dropped 0 bases, with 13 bases sitting between them. The length of the CDR3 is 17 residues. In germline, CDR1 is DFQATT, CDR2 SNEGSKA (reference sequence). CDR3 in amino acids: CSARGGELSSGANVLTF. CDR3 coding DNA: TGCAGTGCTAGAGGCGGGGAATTAAGCTCTGGGGCCAACGTCCTGACTTTC.

The chain has TRBV4-1 and TRBJ1-1; D not resolved. The CDR3 consists of 11 residues. Per germline, CDR1 MGHRA and CDR2 YSYEKL. Trimming stripped 10 bases from V and 5 bases from J, with 11 bases between. The chain's CDR3 is CATYGGTEAFF. The CDR3 nucleotides are TGCGCCACCTATGGAGGGACTGAAGCTTTCTTT.

The chain carries TRBV20-1 and TRBJ2-7, with no clear D. Trimming shortened V by 0 bases and J by 3 bases, and 18 bases separated the two germline ends. This CDR3 is 16 amino acids long. The germline V gene encodes CDR1 DFQATT and CDR2 SNEGSKA (reference sequence). The CDR3 reads CSARDFRGVTGYEQYF. Here the CDR3 DNA reads TGCAGTGCTAGAGATTTTCGCGGAGTAACGGGCTACGAGCAGTACTTC.

The chain combines TRBV7-8 with TRBJ1-3; D not certain. Germline assignment: CDR1 SGHVS and CDR2 FQNEAQ. This CDR3 is built from 11 residues. The V end lost 6 bases, the J end lost 4 bases, and 4 bases lay between the germline ends. The CDR3 nucleotides read TGTGCCAGCAGTCCAGGAAACACCATATATTTT. The encoded protein is CASSPGNTIYF.

A word on this clonotype: Compared with germline, one end of the junction differs, possibly owing to a read error. The chain joins TRBV7-7 to TRBJ2-5; D is uncertain. The germline V gene has CDR1 SSHAT and CDR2 FNYEAQ (reference sequence). CDR3 size: 13 residues. CDR3 region: CASSPEAWETQYF. The CDR3 region has the DNA TGTGCTAGCAGCCCTGAGGCGTGGGAGACCCAGTACTTC. The variable domain in full, with the rest retrieved from reference TRBV7-7 and TRBJ2-5, is GAGVSQSPRYKVTKRGQDVTLRCDPISSHATLYWYQQALGQGPEFLTYFNYEAQPDKSGLPSDRFSAERPEGSISTLTIQRTEQRDSAMYRCASSPEAWETQYFGPGTRLLVL.

V usage is TRBV27 and J usage is TRBJ2-5; D may be TRBD2 (5 bases). The CDR3 spans 14 residues. Germline loops: CDR1 MNHEY, CDR2 SMNVEV (reference sequence). V gave up 5 bases and J gave up 4 bases, with 14 bases separating them. CDR3 sequence (DNA): TGTGCCAGCAGTCCCCACGGGGTCGGAGAGACCCAGTACTTC. The encoded protein is CASSPHGVGETQYF.

This chain links TRBV4-1 with TRBJ2-3; weak D call: TRBD2 (6 bases). Deletions cut 2 bases from V and 5 bases from J, with 14 bases between. There are 15 residues in the CDR3. Germline-derived CDR1 and CDR2 are MGHRA and YSYEKL. The CDR3 protein is CASSQQEGLGDTQYF. The CDR3 region has the DNA TGCGCCAGCAGCCAACAGGAGGGTCTGGGAGATACGCAGTATTTT.

J is TRBJ2-2 and V is TRBV29-1, with D perhaps matching TRBD2 (6 bases). This CDR3 is 13 amino acids long. The V gene's germline CDR1 is SQVTM and CDR2 ANQGSEA. V shed 7 bases and J shed 2 bases, with 11 bases lying between them. The CDR3 DNA is TGCAGCGGACGGGGGATCAACACCGGGGAGCTGTTTTTT. Amino acids: CSGRGINTGELFF.

This clonotype was counted a single time. The chain uses TRBV29-1 and TRBJ2-2; D is unresolved. CDR1 and CDR2 from the germline V gene are SQVTM and ANQGSEA. V was clipped by 4 bases and J by 0 bases, with 6 bases between them. The CDR3 spans 13 residues. Here the CDR3 DNA reads TGCAGCGTTGGACACCCGAACACCGGGGAGCTGTTTTTT. Amino acid sequence: CSVGHPNTGELFF.

The chain has TRBV14 and TRBJ2-3; no clear D gene. This CDR3 region has 15 residues. CDR1 is SGHDN, CDR2 FVKESK, per germline. Trimming cost V 2 bases and J 6 bases, with 15 bases left between them. The chain's CDR3 is CASSQYSVPGDTQYF. CDR3 DNA: TGTGCCAGCAGCCAATATTCTGTGCCGGGTGATACGCAGTATTTT.

This chain links TRBV29-1 with TRBJ1-4, with a weak D call TRBD1 (6 bases). This CDR3 has 14 amino acids. Deletions cut 2 bases from V and 6 bases from J, with 13 bases between. CDR1 SQVTM and CDR2 ANQGSEA come from the germline V gene. The CDR3 region has the DNA TGCAGCGTTGAAACCTGGGCAGGGGATGAAAAACTGTTTTTT. Protein: CSVETWAGDEKLFF.

The chain links TRBV9 to TRBJ2-2; 9 bases align to TRBD2. Germline V gene data show CDR1 as SGDLS and CDR2 as YYNGEE. J lost 4 bases, V lost 3 bases, and 10 bases had no gene match. The CDR3 covers 17 residues. DNA of the CDR3: TGTGCCAGCAGCGATCCCCTAGCGGGACCCAGCACCGGGGAGCTGTTTTTT. Translation gives CASSDPLAGPSTGELFF.

V usage is TRBV5-1 and J usage is TRBJ2-7; TRBD2 matches at 11 bases. The trim removed 4 bases at V and 6 bases at J, leaving 9 bases unmatched. Germline V gene sequence: CDR1 SGHRS, CDR2 YFSETQ. The CDR3 sequence is 15 residues long. In DNA, the CDR3 is TGCGCCAGCAGCCAAACTAGCGGGAGACCCCTCGAGCAGTACTTC. It encodes CASSQTSGRPLEQYF.

This rearrangement joins TRBV5-1 to TRBJ2-7, with D perhaps being TRBD1 or TRBD2 (6 bases each). V dropped 4 bases and J dropped 0 bases, with 14 bases sitting between them. CDR3 length: 15 residues. Germline V gene data show CDR1 as SGHRS and CDR2 as YFSETQ. The CDR3 region has the DNA TGCGCCAGCAGCCCGACAGGAGGGAGCTCCTACGAGCAGTACTTC. Translated, it gives CASSPTGGSSYEQYF.

This clonotype was seen only once. The rearrangement links TRBV20-1 to TRBJ2-7, with 7 bases lining up with TRBD2. V lost 6 bases and J lost 2; bases outside the gene matches: 7. CDR3 length: 13 amino acids. Looked up from germline, CDR1 is DFQATT and CDR2 is SNEGSKA (reference sequence). CDR3 protein: CSARLADPYEQYF. The DNA of the CDR3 is TGCAGTGCCCGCCTAGCGGACCCCTACGAGCAGTACTTC.

The gene calls are TRBV7-9 and TRBJ2-3, with D unclear. The CDR3 runs 13 residues. The germline V gene has CDR1 SEHNR and CDR2 FQNEAQ (reference sequence). V lost 5 bases, J lost 4 bases, and 10 bases lay in between. The CDR3 bases are TGTGCCAGCAGCCTACTGGGGTCAGATACGCAGTATTTT. Amino acids: CASSLLGSDTQYF.

The chain links TRBV15 to TRBJ2-1, with D perhaps TRBD2 (6 bases). The V gene lost 5 bases and the J gene lost 4 bases, with 9 bases spanning the gap. CDR3 length: 13 amino acids. The germline V gene encodes CDR1 LNHNV and CDR2 YYDKDF (reference sequence). The CDR3 spells CATSPSGYNEQFF. The CDR3 DNA reads TGTGCCACCAGCCCGAGCGGGTACAATGAGCAGTTCTTC. Using reference TRBV15 and TRBJ2-1 for the parts outside the CDR3, the full variable domain is DAMVIQNPRYQVTQFGKPVTLSCSQTLNHNVMYWYQQKSSQAPKLLFHYYDKDFNNEADTPDNFQSRRPNTSFCFLDIRSPGLGDTAMYLCATSPSGYNEQFFGPGTRLTVL.

The chain is built from TRBV7-2 and TRBJ2-7, with TRBD2 identical over 7 bases. This CDR3 contains 15 residues. CDR1 SGHTA and CDR2 FQGNSA come from the germline V gene. The junction had 7 bases not matched to a gene; V was cut back by 1 base and J by 4 bases. As DNA, the CDR3 is TGTGCCAGCAGCTTAGAACCGGGACTACGGTACGAGCAGTACTTC. Protein: CASSLEPGLRYEQYF.

The chain combines TRBV25-1 with TRBJ2-7; TRBD1 matches 7 bases. In germline, CDR1 is MGHDK, CDR2 SYGVNS. CDR3 length equals 13 residues. V trimming: 6 bases; J trimming: 6 bases; junction bases outside the gene matches: 8. Here the CDR3 DNA reads TGTGCCAGCAGAGGACAGGCCGCTGGCGAGCAGTACTTC. This codes for CASRGQAAGEQYF.

This sequence joins TRBV14 and TRBJ1-1; D is uncertain. The germline V gene encodes CDR1 SGHDN and CDR2 FVKESK. V lost 0 bases to trimming and J lost 4 bases, with 12 bases between them. This CDR3 region has 15 residues. The CDR3 region is CASSQDSMAGTEAFF. CDR3 coding DNA: TGTGCCAGCAGCCAAGATTCCATGGCCGGCACTGAAGCTTTCTTT. Full variable domain (outside the CDR3, taken from reference TRBV14 and TRBJ1-1): EAGVTQFPSHSVIEKGQTVTLRCDPISGHDNLYWYRRVMGKEIKFLLHFVKESKQDESGMPNNRFLAERTGGTYSTLKVQPAELEDSGVYFCASSQDSMAGTEAFFGQGTRLTVV.